This is a list of T cell receptor beta chains from one sample in a study of CD8 T cells in Susac syndrome. TCRdb ran MiXCR on the immunoSEQ multiplex PCR reads and lists one entry per CDR3 protein. The sample contains about 52,000 distinct CDR3 sequences, roughly 93% of which appear only once. The sequenced material came from CD8+ T cells from PBMCs. The source of these receptors is a human donor with multiple sclerosis. The CDR3 runs from the conserved cysteine through the conserved F or W. The D gene is left open where the match is weak. A row's size may be missing; if present it is once, few, many or a size class.

J gene	D gene	clone size	V gene	CDR3 protein	CDR3 DNA
TRBJ2-1	TRBD2	.	TRBV7-9	CASSIFSGKYNEQFF	TGTGCCAGCAGCATTTTTAGCGGGAAGTACAATGAGCAGTTCTTC
TRBJ2-3	.	.	TRBV12-3/TRBV12-4	CASSFGEDTQYF	TGTGCCAGCAGTTTCGGTGAAGATACGCAGTATTTT
TRBJ2-6	TRBD1	.	TRBV6-2/TRBV6-3	CASGGQGISGANVLTF	TGTGCCAGCGGGGGACAGGGAATCTCTGGGGCCAACGTCCTGACTTTC
TRBJ2-7	.	.	TRBV27	CASSAGRGYEQYF	TGTGCCAGCAGTGCCGGACGGGGCTACGAGCAGTACTTC
TRBJ1-1	.	few	TRBV6-2/TRBV6-3	CASSYPPTEAFF	TGTGCCAGCAGTTACCCCCCCACTGAAGCTTTCTTT
TRBJ2-1	TRBD2	.	TRBV29-1	CSVEGLAGVGNEQFF	TGCAGCGTGGAGGGACTAGCGGGGGTTGGCAATGAGCAGTTCTTC
TRBJ2-6	.	.	TRBV25-1	CASSEIGTGGANVLTF	TGTGCCAGCAGTGAGATCGGTACGGGAGGGGCCAACGTCCTGACTTTC
TRBJ2-2	.	.	TRBV7-9	CASSLWNGELFF	TGTGCCAGCAGCTTATGGAACGGGGAGCTGTTTTTT
TRBJ1-1	.	.	TRBV29-1	CSARNTEAFF	TGCAGCGCGAGGAACACTGAAGCTTTCTTT
TRBJ1-5	.	.	TRBV6-5	CASSYYQGNQPQHF	TGTGCCAGCAGTTACTATCAGGGGAATCAGCCCCAGCATTTT
TRBJ1-1	.	.	TRBV13	CASSPGRQWDTEAFF	TGTGCCAGCTCCCCTGGACGGCAGTGGGATACTGAAGCTTTCTTT
TRBJ2-7	.	once	TRBV20-1	CSARDHESSYEQYF	TGCAGTGCTAGAGATCATGAGAGCTCCTACGAGCAGTACTTC
TRBJ2-4	.	.	TRBV6-2/TRBV6-3	CASFGEEWGNIQYF	TGTGCCAGCTTCGGGGAGGAGTGGGGAAACATTCAGTACTTC
TRBJ2-7	.	few	TRBV15	CATSPPEWGEQYF	TGTGCCACCAGCCCCCCCGAATGGGGCGAGCAGTACTTC
TRBJ1-1	TRBD1	few	TRBV7-2	CASSPNPTGMGNTEAFF	TGTGCCAGCAGCCCCAACCCGACAGGGATGGGTAACACTGAAGCTTTCTTT
TRBJ1-1	.	.	TRBV30	CAWRKIPEAFF	TGTGCCTGGAGGAAGATCCCTGAAGCTTTCTTT
TRBJ2-3	.	.	TRBV24-1	CATSDGSETDTQYF	TGTGCCACCAGTGATGGAAGCGAAACAGATACGCAGTATTTT
TRBJ2-7	.	.	TRBV5-6	CASSFAVYEQYF	TGTGCCAGCAGCTTTGCCGTTTACGAGCAGTACTTC
TRBJ1-6	TRBD1	.	TRBV15	CATSYDRGSESPLHF	TGTGCCACCAGCTACGACAGGGGGTCGGAATCACCCCTCCACTTT
TRBJ2-1	.	.	TRBV2	CASSESVEAAYNEQFF	TGTGCCAGCAGTGAATCTGTCGAGGCGGCCTACAATGAGCAGTTCTTC
TRBJ2-3	.	.	TRBV6-4	CASSELVGGTDTQYF	TGTGCCAGCAGTGAATTGGTGGGGGGAACAGATACGCAGTATTTT
TRBJ2-2	TRBD1	.	TRBV13	CASSLSGQGYSGELFF	TGTGCCAGCAGCTTATCAGGACAGGGTTACTCCGGGGAGCTGTTTTTT
TRBJ2-3	.	.	TRBV27	CASSLAGAWGDTQYF	TGTGCCAGCAGTTTAGCGGGGGCCTGGGGGGATACGCAGTATTTT
TRBJ1-2	TRBD1	.	TRBV5-1	CASSWDRGDYGYTF	TGCGCCAGCAGCTGGGACAGGGGGGACTATGGCTACACCTTC
TRBJ2-2	TRBD2	.	TRBV6-7	CASSYSGGLGAGELFF	TGTGCCAGCAGTTACTCGGGGGGACTAGGGGCCGGGGAGCTGTTTTTT
TRBJ2-1	.	.	TRBV5-6	CASSLGRWEPYNEQFF	TGTGCCAGCAGCTTGGGGCGTTGGGAACCCTACAATGAGCAGTTCTTC
TRBJ1-5	TRBD1	.	TRBV19	CASSIRSRGFQPQHF	TGTGCCAGTAGTATTAGGAGCAGGGGGTTTCAGCCCCAGCATTTT
TRBJ1-2	.	.	TRBV20-1	CSALGVGHSRNGYTF	TGCAGTGCCCTAGGGGTGGGCCACTCCCGGAATGGCTACACCTTC
TRBJ2-6	.	.	TRBV12-5	CASGPGIGANVLTF	TGTGCTAGTGGCCCGGGGATCGGGGCCAACGTCCTGACTTTC
TRBJ1-5	.	.	TRBV12-3/TRBV12-4	CASSLGGYSNQPQHF	TGTGCCAGCAGTTTAGGGGGTTATAGCAATCAGCCCCAGCATTTT
TRBJ1-5	.	.	TRBV6-4	CASSDKVGGQPQHF	TGTGCCAGCAGTGACAAGGTGGGCGGACAGCCCCAGCATTTT
TRBJ2-7	.	.	TRBV7-9	CASSLWTDYEQYF	TGTGCCAGCAGCTTGTGGACTGATTACGAGCAGTACTTC
TRBJ1-3	.	.	TRBV13	CASSLSQGGYSGNTIYF	TGTGCCAGCAGCTTATCCCAGGGTGGTTACTCTGGAAACACCATATATTTT
TRBJ2-7	.	.	TRBV13	CASSPSPGLTYEQYF	TGTGCCAGCAGCCCTTCCCCCGGACTAACCTACGAGCAGTACTTC
TRBJ2-5	TRBD2	.	TRBV7-3	CASSPGLAVAETQYF	TGTGCCAGCAGCCCAGGACTAGCTGTTGCAGAGACCCAGTACTTC
TRBJ2-1	TRBD1	.	TRBV28	CASSSGQPGNNEQFF	TGTGCCAGCAGTTCGGGACAGCCGGGAAACAATGAGCAGTTCTTC
TRBJ2-4	.	.	TRBV7-3	CASSPVTGNIAKNIQYF	TGTGCCAGCAGCCCCGTTACAGGGAACATAGCCAAAAACATTCAGTACTTC
TRBJ2-2	TRBD2	.	TRBV10-2	CASNEWQGLNAGELFF	TGCGCCAGCAATGAGTGGCAGGGACTAAACGCCGGGGAGCTGTTTTTT
TRBJ2-7	.	.	TRBV19	CASSTQGRGNEQYF	TGTGCCAGTAGTACGCAGGGACGAGGAAACGAGCAGTACTTC
TRBJ2-5	.	.	TRBV5-6	CASSSGKGEGVETQYF	TGTGCCAGCAGCTCAGGCAAAGGGGAAGGAGTAGAGACCCAGTACTTC
TRBJ2-3	.	.	TRBV5-1	CASSQTGPTEAETDTQYF	TGCGCCAGCAGCCAAACGGGACCGACGGAGGCTGAAACAGATACGCAGTATTTT
TRBJ2-1	.	.	TRBV6-5	CASSYGAAWPEQFF	TGTGCCAGCAGTTACGGGGCAGCGTGGCCCGAGCAGTTCTTC
TRBJ1-5	.	.	TRBV7-8	CASSLGGDRRNQPQHF	TGTGCCAGCAGCTTAGGAGGGGATAGACGAAATCAGCCCCAGCATTTT
TRBJ1-1	.	once	TRBV12-3/TRBV12-4	CASSSQTASDQNTEAFF	TGTGCCAGCAGTTCTCAGACGGCCAGCGATCAGAACACTGAAGCTTTCTTT
TRBJ2-3	TRBD2	.	TRBV4-1	CASSQESIGAGGLTDTQYF	TGCGCCAGCAGCCAAGAATCGATTGGAGCGGGGGGGCTCACAGATACGCAGTATTTT
TRBJ2-2	.	.	TRBV30	CAWSVDTGELFF	TGTGCCTGGAGCGTGGACACCGGGGAGCTGTTTTTT
TRBJ1-5	TRBD1	once	TRBV27	CASSSLGQGSNQPQHF	TGTGCCAGCAGTTCTTTAGGACAGGGGTCCAATCAGCCCCAGCATTTT
TRBJ2-5	TRBD2	.	TRBV28	CASSLDSGGRPTQYF	TGTGCCAGCAGTTTGGATAGCGGGGGGCGTCCCACCCAGTACTTC
TRBJ2-2	.	.	TRBV7-2	CASSLVGNTGELFF	TGTGCCAGCAGCTTAGTTGGCAACACCGGGGAGCTGTTTTTT
TRBJ1-2	.	.	TRBV7-6	CASSLRSDAPNYGYTF	TGTGCCAGCAGCTTACGAAGTGATGCACCTAACTATGGCTACACCTTC